This T cell receptor (beta chain) is from a study of blood T cells in healthy people across ages. General study results and limits: Because sorting was not performed, PBMCs prevented conclusive naive versus antigen-experienced comparison.

Notes on this clonotype: Its cognate antigen is unknown. At one end, the junction sequence differs from germline, possibly due to a read error.

Using a J-beta primer mix together with a sample-barcoded 5' primer, a second PCR was run for about 6 to 12 cycles. Using its own MiXCR run on the 5' RACE reads, TCRdb lists one record per CDR3 protein. The table has more than 1.4 million distinct CDR3 sequences, approximately 42% seen once. The clonotype originates from a woman aged 18-29 years in good health. Sequencing was performed on blood.

This CDR3 reads CAGSPLRAPQYF. In nucleotides, the CDR3 is TGTGCCGGCAGCCCCCTTAGGGCCCCTCAGTACTTC. The V and J genes are TRBV7-3 and TRBJ2-5; D not certain. CDR1 and CDR2 (germline): SGHTA, FQGTGA. The CDR3 contains 12 residues.